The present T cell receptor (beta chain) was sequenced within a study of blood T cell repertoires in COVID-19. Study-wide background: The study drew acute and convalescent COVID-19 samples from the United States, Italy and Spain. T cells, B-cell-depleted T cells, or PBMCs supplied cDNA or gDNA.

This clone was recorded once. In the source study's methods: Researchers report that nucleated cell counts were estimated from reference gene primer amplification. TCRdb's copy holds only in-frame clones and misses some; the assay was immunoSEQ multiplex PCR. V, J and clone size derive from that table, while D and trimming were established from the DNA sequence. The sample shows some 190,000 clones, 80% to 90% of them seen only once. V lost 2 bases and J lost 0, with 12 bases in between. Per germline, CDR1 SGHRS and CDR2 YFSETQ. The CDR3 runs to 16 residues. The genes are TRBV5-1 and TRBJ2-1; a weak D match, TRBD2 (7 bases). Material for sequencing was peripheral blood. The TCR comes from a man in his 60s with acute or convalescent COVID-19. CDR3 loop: CASSFGGRSSYNEQFF. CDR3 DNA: TGCGCCAGCAGCTTCGGGGGGCGTAGCTCCTACAATGAGCAGTTCTTC. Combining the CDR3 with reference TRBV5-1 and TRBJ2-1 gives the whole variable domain KAGVTQTPRYLIKTRGQQVTLSCSPISGHRSVSWYQQTPGQGLQFLFEYFSETQRNKGNFPGRFSGRQFSNSRSEMNVSTLELGDSALYLCASSFGGRSSYNEQFFGPGTRLTVL.